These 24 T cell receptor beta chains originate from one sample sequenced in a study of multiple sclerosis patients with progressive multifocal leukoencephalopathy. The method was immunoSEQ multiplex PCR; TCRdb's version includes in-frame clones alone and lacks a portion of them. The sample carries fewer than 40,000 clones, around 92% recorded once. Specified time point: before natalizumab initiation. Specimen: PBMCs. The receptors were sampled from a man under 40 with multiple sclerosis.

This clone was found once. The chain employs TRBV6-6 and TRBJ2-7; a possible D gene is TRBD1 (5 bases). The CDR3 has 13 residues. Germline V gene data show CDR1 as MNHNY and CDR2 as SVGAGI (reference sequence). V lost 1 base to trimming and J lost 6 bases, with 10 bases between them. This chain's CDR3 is CASSYLAGIEQYF. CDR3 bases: TGTGCCAGCAGTTACTTGGCAGGGATCGAGCAGTACTTC.

As DNA, the CDR3 is TGTGCCAGCAGCTACAGACAGATCAATCAGCCCCAGCATTTT. It encodes CASSYRQINQPQHF. V and J are TRBV11-3 and TRBJ1-5; a possible D gene is TRBD1 (5 bases). Trimming removed 4 bases at V and 3 bases at J, with 10 bases between. Germline V gives CDR1 SGHNT, CDR2 YENEEA. The CDR3 consists of 14 residues.

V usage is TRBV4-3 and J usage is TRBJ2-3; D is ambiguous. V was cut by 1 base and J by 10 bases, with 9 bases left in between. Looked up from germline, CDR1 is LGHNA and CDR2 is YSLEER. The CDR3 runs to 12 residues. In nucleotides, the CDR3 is TGCGCCAGCAGCCAAGCCTTTGGGGCGCAGTATTTT. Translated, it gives CASSQAFGAQYF.

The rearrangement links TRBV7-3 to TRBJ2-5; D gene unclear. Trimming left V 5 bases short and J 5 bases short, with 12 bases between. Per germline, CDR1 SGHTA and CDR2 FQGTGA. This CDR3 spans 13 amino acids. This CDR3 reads CASSRLGEETQYF. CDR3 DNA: TGTGCCAGCAGCCGACTTGGAGAGGAGACCCAGTACTTC.

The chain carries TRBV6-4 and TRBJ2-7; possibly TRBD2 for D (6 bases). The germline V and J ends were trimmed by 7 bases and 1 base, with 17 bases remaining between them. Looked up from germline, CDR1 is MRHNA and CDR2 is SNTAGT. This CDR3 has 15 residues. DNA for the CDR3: TGTGCCAGCACCGCCCCCCCGAGCGGGTCCTACGAGCAGTACTTC. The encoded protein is CASTAPPSGSYEQYF.

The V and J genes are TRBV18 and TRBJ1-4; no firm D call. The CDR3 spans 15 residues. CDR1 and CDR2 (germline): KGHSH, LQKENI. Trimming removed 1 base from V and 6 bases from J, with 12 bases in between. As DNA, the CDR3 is TGTGCCAGCTCACCACTGGCGTTCAACGATGAAAAACTGTTTTTT. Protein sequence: CASSPLAFNDEKLFF.

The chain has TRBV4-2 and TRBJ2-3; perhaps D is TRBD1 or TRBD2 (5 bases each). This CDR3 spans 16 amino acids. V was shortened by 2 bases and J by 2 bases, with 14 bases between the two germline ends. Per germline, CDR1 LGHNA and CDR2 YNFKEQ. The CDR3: CASSQTYGTPTDTQYF. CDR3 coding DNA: TGTGCCAGCAGCCAAACGTACGGGACGCCCACAGATACGCAGTATTTT.

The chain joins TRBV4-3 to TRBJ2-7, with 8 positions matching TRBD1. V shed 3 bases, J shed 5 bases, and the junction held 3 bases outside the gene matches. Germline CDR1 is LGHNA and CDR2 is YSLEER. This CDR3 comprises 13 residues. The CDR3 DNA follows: TGCGCCAGCAGCCAGAGGACAGGGAACGAGCAGTACTTC. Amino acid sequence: CASSQRTGNEQYF.

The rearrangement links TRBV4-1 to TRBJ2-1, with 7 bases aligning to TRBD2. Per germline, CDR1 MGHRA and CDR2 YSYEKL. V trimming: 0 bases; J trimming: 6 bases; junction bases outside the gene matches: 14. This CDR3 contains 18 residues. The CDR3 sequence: CASSQEGLGTTELNEQFF. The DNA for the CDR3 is TGCGCCAGCAGCCAAGAAGGACTTGGGACTACAGAACTCAATGAGCAGTTCTTC.

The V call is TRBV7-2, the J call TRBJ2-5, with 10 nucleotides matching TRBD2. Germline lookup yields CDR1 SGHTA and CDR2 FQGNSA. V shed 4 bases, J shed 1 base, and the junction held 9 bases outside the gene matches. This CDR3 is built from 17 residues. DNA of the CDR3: TGTGCCAGCAGCTGGGGGGTGGTAGCGGGAGGCCAAGAGACCCAGTACTTC. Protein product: CASSWGVVAGGQETQYF.

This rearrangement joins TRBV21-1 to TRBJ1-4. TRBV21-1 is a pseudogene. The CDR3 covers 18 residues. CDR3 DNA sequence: TGTGCCAGCAGCAAAAGTCCAGGGAGGGCTGCAACTAATGAAAAACTGTTTTTT. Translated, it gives CASSKSPGRAATNEKLFF.

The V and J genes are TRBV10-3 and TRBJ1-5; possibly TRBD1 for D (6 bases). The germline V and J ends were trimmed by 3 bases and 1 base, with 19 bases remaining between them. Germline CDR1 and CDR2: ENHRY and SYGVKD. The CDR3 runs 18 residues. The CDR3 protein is CAISDPIKGGSSNQPQHF. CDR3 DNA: TGTGCCATCAGTGACCCGATCAAGGGGGGTTCGAGCAATCAGCCCCAGCATTTT.

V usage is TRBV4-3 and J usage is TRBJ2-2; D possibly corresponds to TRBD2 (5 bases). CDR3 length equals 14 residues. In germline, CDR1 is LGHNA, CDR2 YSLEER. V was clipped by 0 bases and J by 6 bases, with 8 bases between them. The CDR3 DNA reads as TGCGCCAGCAGCCAAGATCGGGGATCCGGGGAGCTGTTTTTT. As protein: CASSQDRGSGELFF.

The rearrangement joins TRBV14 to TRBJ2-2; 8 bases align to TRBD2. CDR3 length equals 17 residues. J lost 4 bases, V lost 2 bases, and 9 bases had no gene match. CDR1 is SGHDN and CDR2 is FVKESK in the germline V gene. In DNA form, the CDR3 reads TGTGCCAGCAGCCAAATCGGGAGGGCTTGGGGCACCGGGGAGCTGTTTTTT. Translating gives CASSQIGRAWGTGELFF.

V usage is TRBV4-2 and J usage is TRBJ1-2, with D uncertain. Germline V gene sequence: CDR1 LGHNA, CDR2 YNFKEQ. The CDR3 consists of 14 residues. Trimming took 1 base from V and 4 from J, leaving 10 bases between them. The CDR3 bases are TGTGCCAGCAGCCAAGTGGAGGGCCCCTATGGCTACACCTTC. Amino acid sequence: CASSQVEGPYGYTF.

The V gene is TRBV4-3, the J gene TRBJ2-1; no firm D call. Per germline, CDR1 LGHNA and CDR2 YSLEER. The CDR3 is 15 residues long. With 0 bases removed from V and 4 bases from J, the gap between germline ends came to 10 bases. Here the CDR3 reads CASSQEAGGYNEQFF. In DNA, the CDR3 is TGCGCCAGCAGCCAAGAAGCAGGTGGATACAATGAGCAGTTCTTC.

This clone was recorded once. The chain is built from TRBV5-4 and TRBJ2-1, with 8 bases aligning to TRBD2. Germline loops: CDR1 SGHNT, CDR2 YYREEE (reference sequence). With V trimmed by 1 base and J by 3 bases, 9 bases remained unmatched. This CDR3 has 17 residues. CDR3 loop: CASSLMERERLYNEQFF. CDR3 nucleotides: TGTGCCAGCAGCTTGATGGAGCGGGAGCGCCTCTACAATGAGCAGTTCTTC.

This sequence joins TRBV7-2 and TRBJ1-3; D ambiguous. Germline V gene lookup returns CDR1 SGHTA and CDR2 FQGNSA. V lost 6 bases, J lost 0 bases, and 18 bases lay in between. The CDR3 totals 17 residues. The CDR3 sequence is CASSYPTLESSGNTIYF. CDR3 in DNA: TGTGCCAGCAGTTATCCGACATTGGAGAGCTCTGGAAACACCATATATTTT.

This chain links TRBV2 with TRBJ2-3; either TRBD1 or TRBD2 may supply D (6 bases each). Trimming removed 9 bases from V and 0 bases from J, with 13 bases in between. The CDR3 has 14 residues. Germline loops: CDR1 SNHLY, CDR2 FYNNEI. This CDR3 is CASQGTASTDTQYF. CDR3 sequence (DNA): TGTGCCAGTCAGGGGACTGCTAGCACAGATACGCAGTATTTT.

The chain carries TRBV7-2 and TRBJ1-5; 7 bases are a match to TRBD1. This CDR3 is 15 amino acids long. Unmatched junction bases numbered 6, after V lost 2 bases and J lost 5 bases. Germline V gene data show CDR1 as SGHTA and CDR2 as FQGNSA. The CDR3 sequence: CASSLSVDRDQPQHF. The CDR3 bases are TGTGCCAGCAGCTTAAGTGTCGACAGGGATCAGCCCCAGCATTTT.

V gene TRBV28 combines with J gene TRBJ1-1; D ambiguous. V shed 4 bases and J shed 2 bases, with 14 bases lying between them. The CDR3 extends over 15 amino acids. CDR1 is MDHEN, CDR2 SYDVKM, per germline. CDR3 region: CASSSFLEVNTEAFF. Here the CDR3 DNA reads TGTGCCAGCAGTTCATTCTTGGAAGTAAACACTGAAGCTTTCTTT.

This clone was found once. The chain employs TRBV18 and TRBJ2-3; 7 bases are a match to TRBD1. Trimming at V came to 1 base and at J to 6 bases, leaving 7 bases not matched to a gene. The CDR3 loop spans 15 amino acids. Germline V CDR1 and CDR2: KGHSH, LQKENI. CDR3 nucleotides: TGTGCCAGCTCACCACGTCCGGGACAGCCGGATACGCAGTATTTT. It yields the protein CASSPRPGQPDTQYF. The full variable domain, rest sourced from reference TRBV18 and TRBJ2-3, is NAGVMQNPRHLVRRRGQEARLRCSPMKGHSHVYWYRQLPEEGLKFMVYLQKENIIDESGMPKERFSAEFPKEGPSILRIQQVVRGDSAAYFCASSPRPGQPDTQYFGPGTRLTVL.

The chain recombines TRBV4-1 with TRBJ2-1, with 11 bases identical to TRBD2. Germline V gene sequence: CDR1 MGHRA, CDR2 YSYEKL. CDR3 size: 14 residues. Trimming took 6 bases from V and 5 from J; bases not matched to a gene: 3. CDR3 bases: TGCGCCAGCAGGCTAGCGGGAGGAGACAATGAGCAGTTCTTC. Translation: CASRLAGGDNEQFF.

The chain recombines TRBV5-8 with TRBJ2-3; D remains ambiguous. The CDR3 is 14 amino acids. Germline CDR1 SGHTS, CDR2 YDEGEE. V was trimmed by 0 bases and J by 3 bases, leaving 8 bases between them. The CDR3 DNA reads TGTGCCAGCAGCTTGGTCGACGGGACAGATACGCAGTATTTT. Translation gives CASSLVDGTDTQYF.